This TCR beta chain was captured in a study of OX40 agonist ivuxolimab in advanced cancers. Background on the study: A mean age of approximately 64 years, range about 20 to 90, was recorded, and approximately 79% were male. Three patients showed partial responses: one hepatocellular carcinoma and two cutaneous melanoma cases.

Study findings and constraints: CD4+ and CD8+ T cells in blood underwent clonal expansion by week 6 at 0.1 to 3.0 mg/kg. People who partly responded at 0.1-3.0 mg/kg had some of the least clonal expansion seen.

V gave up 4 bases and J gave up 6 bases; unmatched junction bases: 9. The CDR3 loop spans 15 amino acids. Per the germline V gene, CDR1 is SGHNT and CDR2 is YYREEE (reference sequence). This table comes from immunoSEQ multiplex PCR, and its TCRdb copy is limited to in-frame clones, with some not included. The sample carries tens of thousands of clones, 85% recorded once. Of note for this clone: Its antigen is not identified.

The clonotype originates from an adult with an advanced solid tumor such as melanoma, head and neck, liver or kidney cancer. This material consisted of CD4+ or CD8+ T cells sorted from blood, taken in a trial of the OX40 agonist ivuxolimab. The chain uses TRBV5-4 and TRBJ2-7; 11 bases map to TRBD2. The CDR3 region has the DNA TGTGCCAGCAGCCTACGGCTAGCGGGGGGTAGCGAGCAGTACTTC. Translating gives CASSLRLAGGSEQYF.